A selection of T cell receptor beta chains follows, all from one sample in a study of T cell responses to AZD1222 COVID-19 vaccine. The table came from immunoSEQ multiplex PCR; TCRdb's copy has only in-frame clones and leaves some out. The sample holds approximately 28,000 clones; about 92% are singletons and the top ten take around 8.9%. Sequences were derived from peripheral blood, sampled 28 days after the second AZD1222 dose. These receptors were taken from an adult who received the AZD1222 COVID-19 vaccine. Both conserved end residues are part of each CDR3. The D gene is left open where the match is weak.

d_gene,j_gene,v_gene,CDR3aa
TRBD2,TRBJ2-1,TRBV5-4,CASSFGGRSYNEQFF
TRBD2,TRBJ2-2,TRBV4-2,CASSQDPSGNTGELFF
.,TRBJ1-2,TRBV19,CASSIVGRGGYTF
TRBD2,TRBJ2-1,TRBV11-2,CASSWGGRIEQFF
.,TRBJ1-1,TRBV5-1,CASSLGGSSIEAFF
TRBD2,TRBJ2-2,TRBV5-1,CASTWREGSGELFF
.,TRBJ2-3,TRBV5-1,CASSLYGAVGTDTQYF
.,TRBJ2-7,TRBV5-1,CASSPGQSYEQYF
TRBD2,TRBJ2-7,TRBV5-4,CASSLSGGSIPYEQYF
.,TRBJ1-3,TRBV7-2,CASSFGPNSGNTIYF
.,TRBJ2-1,TRBV20-1,CSASRKGNEQFF
TRBD1,TRBJ1-4,TRBV4-3,CASSQKTGTGGEKLFF
TRBD2,TRBJ2-7,TRBV5-1,CASSLDASGRVNEQYF
.,TRBJ1-2,TRBV28,CASSSSIGIGIYGYTF
.,TRBJ2-7,TRBV28,CASSSGFYEQYF
.,TRBJ2-3,TRBV18,CASSPPRQASADTQYF
TRBD2,TRBJ2-1,TRBV29-1,CSVEGPREGRFNEQFF
.,TRBJ2-1,TRBV19,CASSILGEQFF
TRBD1,TRBJ2-5,TRBV19,CASSFFQGARGQETQYF
.,TRBJ1-4,TRBV4-3,CASSRVTGPNEKLFF
.,TRBJ1-2,TRBV18,CASSPILTDGYTF
TRBD1,TRBJ1-2,TRBV27,CASSFQGGGGYTF
TRBD1,TRBJ1-2,TRBV4-3,CASSHTTGDYGYTF
.,TRBJ2-2,TRBV5-6,CASSLRGPVTGELFF
.,TRBJ1-6,TRBV15,CATSRDGQSQGPDSPLHF
.,TRBJ2-2,TRBV27,CASVPRGNGAGELFF
.,TRBJ2-2,TRBV30,CARRNTGELFF
.,TRBJ2-3,TRBV5-1,CASSLAGGTSTDTQYF
.,TRBJ2-3,TRBV10-3,CAIMGPSTDTQYF
.,TRBJ1-4,TRBV5-1,CASRGLATNEKLFF
TRBD2,TRBJ2-7,TRBV24-1,CATSDFTSGSYEQYF
.,TRBJ2-5,TRBV7-7,CASSPTPERQETQYF
.,TRBJ1-4,TRBV7-9,CASSFPGTRVTNEKLFF
TRBD1,TRBJ1-6,TRBV5-6,CASSSTGSSYNSPLHF
TRBD1,TRBJ2-2,TRBV7-2,CASSPGGAPNTGELFF
TRBD2,TRBJ2-6,TRBV15,CATSKGGGRYSGANVLTF
.,TRBJ1-2,TRBV6-2/TRBV6-3,CASSADSLNYGYTF
.,TRBJ1-6,TRBV28,CASSFRGRAYNSPLHF
.,TRBJ2-7,TRBV7-2,CASSPSPDRSLYEQYF
.,TRBJ2-7,TRBV12-3/TRBV12-4,CASRLDATYEQYF
.,TRBJ2-1,TRBV7-2,CASSLLPAGQNYNEQFF
.,TRBJ1-5,TRBV10-3,CAISDRDDQPQHF
TRBD1,TRBJ1-1,TRBV9,CASSVLTGGHTEAFF